The clone carrying this T cell receptor (beta chain) was observed a single time. The CDR3 is 14 residues long. Germline values: CDR1 MNHNY, CDR2 SVGAGI (reference sequence). Trimming took 7 bases from V and 9 from J; bases not matched to a gene: 7. This sample was taken from a study of T cell responses to AZD1222 COVID-19 vaccine. Clones were read by immunoSEQ multiplex PCR, and TCRdb kept only the in-frame ones, dropping some. The sample contains some 120,000 clones, over 70% of which appear only once. Sequenced here: peripheral blood, sampled on day 0 of AZD1222 vaccination. This sequence originates from an adult in good health. This chain connects TRBV6-6 to TRBJ1-6; 9 bases line up with TRBD1. CDR3 nucleotide sequence: TGTGCCAGCATCCTCGGGACAGGGCCTTCACCCCTCCACTTT. Protein product: CASILGTGPSPLHF.